This TCR beta chain was profiled in a study of glioma-infiltrating T cells. Study-level results: Tissue and blood shared very few CDR3 sequences. Tissue-blood divergence was below expectation in non-neoplastic patients, above in gliomas.

A remark on this clonotype: Antigen unknown. A much larger clone differs from this one at a single base, so this may be a read error.

Looked up from germline, CDR1 is KGHSH and CDR2 is LQKENI. The CDR3 consists of 14 residues. The iRepertoire nested amplicon-rescue multiplex PCR amplified TCR alpha and beta CDR3s from RNA. Tissue mRNA or PBMC total RNA, roughly 90-450 ng, went into one-step reverse transcription and amplification. TCRdb re-derived calls from the multiplex PCR reads in MiXCR, one entry per CDR3 protein. The sample consists of 170,000 or so distinct CDR3 sequences, around 40% of them appearing once. V gene TRBV18 combines with J gene TRBJ1-4, with D tentatively TRBD1 (5 bases). The sequencing input was glioma tissue, nonneoplastic brain tissue, or PBMCs (not recorded which). The receptor was derived from a human donor with low-grade glioma or glioblastoma, undergoing nonglioma brain surgery, or in good health (not recorded which). CDR3: CASPPLGVDEKLFF. The CDR3 DNA reads TGTGCCAGCCCACCATTGGGGGTCGATGAAAAACTGTTTTTT.